The table lists the clone carrying this T cell receptor (beta chain) with a few counts. This specimen comes from a study of T-cell memory formation after mild COVID-19. MiXCR, applied by TCRdb to the 5' RACE reads, yields one record per CDR3 protein. Of some 82,000 distinct CDR3 sequences listed, around 13% were seen once; the top ten hold around 41%. Germline V lookup: CDR1 MNHEY, CDR2 SVGEGT. Germline trimming cut 7 bases from V and 5 bases from J; bases unmatched to any gene: 5. The CDR3 extends over 13 amino acids. This chain uses TRBV6-2 or TRBV6-3 with TRBJ2-7, with 10 positions matching TRBD1. The sequence was collected from a man aged 18 to 35 who had mild COVID-19 (a few samples of this study predate the infection). Cell type and time point are not known. Sequencing was performed on PBMCs or a T cell subset sorted from them (not recorded which). CDR3 protein: CASNPGQGNEQYF. The CDR3 nucleotides are TGTGCCAGCAATCCGGGACAGGGGAACGAGCAGTACTTC.